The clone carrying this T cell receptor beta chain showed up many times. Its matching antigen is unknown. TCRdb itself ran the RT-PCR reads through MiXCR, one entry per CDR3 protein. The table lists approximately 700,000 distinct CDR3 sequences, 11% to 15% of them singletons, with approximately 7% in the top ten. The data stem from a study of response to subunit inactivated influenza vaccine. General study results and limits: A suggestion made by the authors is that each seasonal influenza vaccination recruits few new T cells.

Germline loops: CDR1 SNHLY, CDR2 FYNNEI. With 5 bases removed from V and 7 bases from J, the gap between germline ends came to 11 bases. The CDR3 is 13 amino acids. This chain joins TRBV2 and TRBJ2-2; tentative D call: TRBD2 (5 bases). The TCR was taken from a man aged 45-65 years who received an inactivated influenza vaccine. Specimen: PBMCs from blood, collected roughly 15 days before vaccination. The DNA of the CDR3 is TGTGCCAGCAGTCCACTAGACGTCGGGGAGCTGTTTTTT. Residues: CASSPLDVGELFF.